This is a list of T cell receptor beta chains from one sample in a study of vaccination and CD4 T cells after COVID-19. TCRdb itself ran the PCR reads through MiXCR, one entry per CDR3 protein. The table lists 15,000 to 20,000 distinct CDR3 sequences, over 55% of them singletons, with 9.7% in the top ten. Antigens for these TCRs are unknown. The sample in question was CD4+ T cells from blood, cultured in vitro, obtained after SARS-CoV-2 vaccination. These receptors were collected from a human donor who had recovered from COVID-19. Both conserved end residues are part of each CDR3. The order of the fields is D gene, CDR3 length, clone size, J gene, V gene, CDR3 protein, CDR3 DNA. A D gene is named only where the DNA matches it firmly. Clone size, where shown, is once, few, many, or a class for clones that have expanded.

D gene: TRBD2; CDR3 length: 16; clone size: -; J gene: TRBJ2-7; V gene: TRBV15; CDR3 protein: CATSRDLLAGGNEQYF; CDR3 DNA: TGTGCCACCAGCAGAGATCTCTTGGCGGGAGGCAACGAGCAGTACTTC
D gene: TRBD1; CDR3 length: 14; clone size: -; J gene: TRBJ1-6; V gene: TRBV12-3/TRBV12-4; CDR3 protein: CASRAQGPLSPLHF; CDR3 DNA: TGTGCCAGCAGGGCACAGGGGCCGTTATCACCCCTCCACTTT
D gene: TRBD1; CDR3 length: 14; clone size: -; J gene: TRBJ1-2; V gene: TRBV10-3; CDR3 protein: CAIRSGQGNYGYTF; CDR3 DNA: TGTGCCATCAGGTCGGGACAGGGGAACTATGGCTACACCTTC
D gene: TRBD2; CDR3 length: 18; clone size: -; J gene: TRBJ2-2; V gene: TRBV6-2/TRBV6-3; CDR3 protein: CASSYSNPGGPTTGELFF; CDR3 DNA: TGTGCCAGCAGTTACTCGAATCCGGGAGGGCCGACCACCGGGGAGCTGTTTTTT
D gene: -; CDR3 length: 14; clone size: once; J gene: TRBJ2-3; V gene: TRBV7-2; CDR3 protein: CASSLRGNTDTQYF; CDR3 DNA: TGTGCCAGCAGCCTACGGGGGAACACAGATACGCAGTATTTT
D gene: TRBD2; CDR3 length: 13; clone size: few; J gene: TRBJ2-3; V gene: TRBV6-1; CDR3 protein: CATSGAGVDTQYF; CDR3 DNA: TGTGCCACCAGCGGCGCGGGGGTAGATACGCAGTATTTT
D gene: TRBD1; CDR3 length: 15; clone size: few; J gene: TRBJ1-2; V gene: TRBV7-8; CDR3 protein: CASSPWDRGNHGYTF; CDR3 DNA: TGTGCCAGCAGCCCTTGGGACAGGGGGAATCATGGCTACACCTTC
D gene: -; CDR3 length: 16; clone size: -; J gene: TRBJ2-3; V gene: TRBV20-1; CDR3 protein: CSARGSTSFRTDTQYF; CDR3 DNA: TGCAGTGCTAGGGGTAGTACATCTTTTCGGACAGATACGCAGTATTTT
D gene: -; CDR3 length: 14; clone size: once; J gene: TRBJ2-2; V gene: TRBV24-1; CDR3 protein: CATSDRRYTGELFF; CDR3 DNA: TGTGCCACCAGTGATCGCAGGTACACCGGGGAGCTGTTTTTT
D gene: TRBD2; CDR3 length: 16; clone size: -; J gene: TRBJ2-3; V gene: TRBV20-1; CDR3 protein: CSARDRASGTTDTQYF; CDR3 DNA: TGCAGTGCTAGAGATCGGGCTAGCGGGACAACAGATACGCAGTATTTT
D gene: TRBD1; CDR3 length: 13; clone size: -; J gene: TRBJ1-2; V gene: TRBV20-1; CDR3 protein: CSAKTGTPYGYTF; CDR3 DNA: TGCAGTGCTAAGACAGGGACACCCTATGGCTACACCTTC
D gene: -; CDR3 length: 13; clone size: -; J gene: TRBJ1-1; V gene: TRBV5-1; CDR3 protein: CASSPGTSRFAFF; CDR3 DNA: TGCGCCAGCAGCCCCGGGACGTCGCGTTTCGCTTTCTTT
D gene: -; CDR3 length: 15; clone size: -; J gene: TRBJ2-3; V gene: TRBV7-2; CDR3 protein: CASSLPEAITDTQYF; CDR3 DNA: TGTGCCAGCAGCTTACCGGAGGCCATCACAGATACGCAGTATTTT
D gene: TRBD2; CDR3 length: 16; clone size: -; J gene: TRBJ2-7; V gene: TRBV20-1; CDR3 protein: CSAPNQASGHSYEQYF; CDR3 DNA: TGCAGTGCTCCCAATCAGGCTAGCGGCCACTCCTACGAGCAGTACTTC
D gene: TRBD1; CDR3 length: 13; clone size: -; J gene: TRBJ1-1; V gene: TRBV14; CDR3 protein: CASSPQRTGEAFF; CDR3 DNA: TGTGCCAGCAGCCCCCAGCGGACAGGTGAAGCTTTCTTT
D gene: -; CDR3 length: 11; clone size: -; J gene: TRBJ2-7; V gene: TRBV3-1; CDR3 protein: CASSRTEEQYF; CDR3 DNA: TGTGCCAGCAGCCGAACGGAAGAGCAGTACTTC
D gene: TRBD2; CDR3 length: 16; clone size: once; J gene: TRBJ2-7; V gene: TRBV6-5; CDR3 protein: CASSYSGLADSYEQYF; CDR3 DNA: TGTGCCAGCAGTTACTCCGGACTAGCGGACTCCTACGAGCAGTACTTC
D gene: -; CDR3 length: 15; clone size: few; J gene: TRBJ1-5; V gene: TRBV20-1; CDR3 protein: CSAREQPASNQPQHF; CDR3 DNA: TGCAGTGCTAGAGAACAGCCGGCTAGCAATCAGCCCCAGCATTTT
D gene: -; CDR3 length: 15; clone size: -; J gene: TRBJ2-1; V gene: TRBV10-3; CDR3 protein: CAISGQGRDYNEQFF; CDR3 DNA: TGTGCCATCAGTGGTCAGGGGAGGGACTACAATGAGCAGTTCTTC
D gene: TRBD1; CDR3 length: 16; clone size: -; J gene: TRBJ2-7; V gene: TRBV28; CDR3 protein: CASSLGSTTGIGEQYF; CDR3 DNA: TGTGCCAGCAGCCTAGGGTCAACGACAGGGATTGGAGAGCAGTACTTC
D gene: TRBD1; CDR3 length: 16; clone size: -; J gene: TRBJ2-3; V gene: TRBV24-1; CDR3 protein: CATSEGGQGEADTQYF; CDR3 DNA: TGTGCCACCAGTGAAGGGGGACAGGGGGAGGCAGATACGCAGTATTTT
D gene: -; CDR3 length: 15; clone size: few; J gene: TRBJ1-1; V gene: TRBV20-1; CDR3 protein: CSARDRNSLNTEAFF; CDR3 DNA: TGCAGTGCTAGAGATAGGAACAGTCTGAACACTGAAGCTTTCTTT
D gene: -; CDR3 length: 13; clone size: few; J gene: TRBJ1-1; V gene: TRBV2; CDR3 protein: CASSATVNTEAFF; CDR3 DNA: TGTGCCAGCAGTGCCACAGTGAACACTGAAGCTTTCTTT
D gene: TRBD2; CDR3 length: 15; clone size: -; J gene: TRBJ2-1; V gene: TRBV6-5; CDR3 protein: CASSYLAAKTALRFF; CDR3 DNA: TGTGCCAGCAGTTACCTAGCGGCGAAGACGGCGTTGAGGTTCTTC
D gene: -; CDR3 length: 14; clone size: -; J gene: TRBJ1-2; V gene: TRBV19; CDR3 protein: CASTKGGLSYGYTF; CDR3 DNA: TGTGCCAGTACCAAGGGGGGACTCAGCTATGGCTACACCTTC